Listed below are T cell receptor beta chains from one sample, sequenced in a study of cytomegalovirus exposure and HLA in healthy donors. Profiled with immunoSEQ multiplex PCR; TCRdb holds only in-frame clones, not every one. This table holds 250,000 to 350,000 clones, roughly 88% found once. Sequencing used PBMCs. The receptors were sampled from a man in his forties or fifties in good health and CMV-seropositive. The CDR3 runs from the conserved cysteine through the conserved F or W. The D gene is left open where the match is weak. Part of the rows lack a size; the others show once, few, many or a class for expanded clones.

D gene: TRBD1; J gene: TRBJ2-7; clone size: -; V gene: TRBV5-1; CDR3 DNA: TGCGCCAGCAGAAGGGGACAGGAGGGATACGAGCAGTACTTC; CDR3 protein: CASRRGQEGYEQYF
D gene: -; J gene: TRBJ2-1; clone size: -; V gene: TRBV6-5; CDR3 DNA: TGTGCCAGCAGCCCACGGCGGCTCGATGAGCAGTTCTTC; CDR3 protein: CASSPRRLDEQFF
D gene: TRBD2; J gene: TRBJ2-7; clone size: few; V gene: TRBV19; CDR3 DNA: TGTGCCAGTAGTCCGCCGGGAGGCCTTTTGGACTTC; CDR3 protein: CASSPPGGLLDF
D gene: TRBD2; J gene: TRBJ2-3; clone size: few; V gene: TRBV5-4; CDR3 DNA: TGTGCCAGCAGCTTGCGAGGACTAGCGGTTCCTAGCACAGATACGCAGTATTTT; CDR3 protein: CASSLRGLAVPSTDTQYF
D gene: -; J gene: TRBJ2-5; clone size: -; V gene: TRBV11-2; CDR3 DNA: TGTGCCAGCAGCTTACTAGCGAAAGAGACCCAGTACTTC; CDR3 protein: CASSLLAKETQYF
D gene: -; J gene: TRBJ2-3; clone size: -; V gene: TRBV27; CDR3 DNA: TGTGCCTCGCAGGGACATAGCACAGATACGCAGTATTTT; CDR3 protein: CASQGHSTDTQYF
D gene: -; J gene: TRBJ2-3; clone size: -; V gene: TRBV27; CDR3 DNA: TGTGCCAGCAGTTTACCCGCGGGCGGGACAGATACGCAGTATTTT; CDR3 protein: CASSLPAGGTDTQYF
D gene: TRBD1; J gene: TRBJ2-3; clone size: -; V gene: TRBV5-1; CDR3 DNA: TGCGCCAGCAGCTTGGAGCAGGGGGTAACAGATACGCAGTATTTT; CDR3 protein: CASSLEQGVTDTQYF
D gene: TRBD2; J gene: TRBJ2-1; clone size: -; V gene: TRBV27; CDR3 DNA: TGTGCCAGCAGTGTAGCGGGAGGGCCCTACAATGAGCAGTTCTTC; CDR3 protein: CASSVAGGPYNEQFF
D gene: -; J gene: TRBJ2-2; clone size: -; V gene: TRBV6-5; CDR3 DNA: TGTGCCAGCGGACACACAGGGTCGGGGCGCGGGGAGCTGTTTTTT; CDR3 protein: CASGHTGSGRGELFF
D gene: -; J gene: TRBJ1-2; clone size: -; V gene: TRBV13; CDR3 DNA: TGTGCCAGCAGCGACAGCCGACCTAACTATGGCTACACCTTC; CDR3 protein: CASSDSRPNYGYTF
D gene: -; J gene: TRBJ1-1; clone size: -; V gene: TRBV29-1; CDR3 DNA: TGCAGCGTTGTCCCATCCCCTTGGGGGGCTGAAGCTTTCTTT; CDR3 protein: CSVVPSPWGAEAFF
D gene: -; J gene: TRBJ1-1; clone size: -; V gene: TRBV11-1; CDR3 DNA: TGTGCCAGCAGCCGGCTTGTTGAGGTGAACACTGAAGCTTTCTTT; CDR3 protein: CASSRLVEVNTEAFF
D gene: -; J gene: TRBJ2-5; clone size: -; V gene: TRBV19; CDR3 DNA: TGTGCCAGTAGTATTTGGGAGTACGCGGAGACCCAGTACTTC; CDR3 protein: CASSIWEYAETQYF
D gene: TRBD1; J gene: TRBJ2-1; clone size: -; V gene: TRBV5-4; CDR3 DNA: TGTGCCAGCAGCTTGCGGACAGGGGTGAATGAGCAGTTCTTC; CDR3 protein: CASSLRTGVNEQFF